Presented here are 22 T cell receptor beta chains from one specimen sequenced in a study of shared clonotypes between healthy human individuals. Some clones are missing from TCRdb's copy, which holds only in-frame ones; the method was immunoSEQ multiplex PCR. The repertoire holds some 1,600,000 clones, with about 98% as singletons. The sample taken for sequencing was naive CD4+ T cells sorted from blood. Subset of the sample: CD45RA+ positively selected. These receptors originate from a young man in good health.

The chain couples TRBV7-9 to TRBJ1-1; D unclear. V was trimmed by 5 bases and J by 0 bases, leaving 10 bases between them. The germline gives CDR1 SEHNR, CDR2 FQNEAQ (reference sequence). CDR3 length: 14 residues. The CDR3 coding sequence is TGTGCCAGCAGCGAACGTTATGTGAACACTGAAGCTTTCTTT. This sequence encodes CASSERYVNTEAFF. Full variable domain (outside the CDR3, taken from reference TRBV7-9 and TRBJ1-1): DTGVSQNPRHKITKRGQNVTFRCDPISEHNRLYWYRQTLGQGPEFLTYFQNEAQLEKSRLLSDRFSAERPKGSFSTLEIQRTEQGDSAMYLCASSERYVNTEAFFGQGTRLTVV.

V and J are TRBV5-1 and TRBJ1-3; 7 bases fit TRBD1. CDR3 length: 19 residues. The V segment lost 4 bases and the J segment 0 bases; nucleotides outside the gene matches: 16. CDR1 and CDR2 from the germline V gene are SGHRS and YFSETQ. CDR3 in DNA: TGCGCCAGCAGCGCGAACGTGGGGCCACAGGGGAACTCTGGAAACACCATATATTTT. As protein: CASSANVGPQGNSGNTIYF.

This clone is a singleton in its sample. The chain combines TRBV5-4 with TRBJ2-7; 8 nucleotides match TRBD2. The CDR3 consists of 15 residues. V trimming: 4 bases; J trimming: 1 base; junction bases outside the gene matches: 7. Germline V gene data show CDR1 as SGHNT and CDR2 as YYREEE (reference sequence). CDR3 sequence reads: CASSPLAGPSYEQYF. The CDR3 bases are TGTGCCAGCAGCCCGTTAGCGGGACCATCCTACGAGCAGTACTTC. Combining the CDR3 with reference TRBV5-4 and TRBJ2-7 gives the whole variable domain ETGVTQSPTHLIKTRGQQVTLRCSSQSGHNTVSWYQQALGQGPQFIFQYYREEENGRGNFPPRFSGLQFPNYSSELNVNALELDDSALYLCASSPLAGPSYEQYFGPGTRLTVT.

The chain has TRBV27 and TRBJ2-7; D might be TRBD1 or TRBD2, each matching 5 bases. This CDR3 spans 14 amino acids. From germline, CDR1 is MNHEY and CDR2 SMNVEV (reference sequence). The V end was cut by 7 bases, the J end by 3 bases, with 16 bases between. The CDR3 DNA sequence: TGTGCCAGCACCTCAGGGACGTCCCTCTACGAGCAGTACTTC. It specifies CASTSGTSLYEQYF.

The CDR3 bases are TGTGCCAGCAGCCAGGCAACAGGGTCCAACACCGGGGAGCTGTTTTTT. Its protein is CASSQATGSNTGELFF. J is TRBJ2-2 and V is TRBV7-8; D is perhaps TRBD1 (6 bases). CDR3 length: 16 amino acids. The V and J ends lost 5 bases and 2 bases respectively, with 15 bases between them. Per germline, CDR1 SGHVS and CDR2 FQNEAQ.

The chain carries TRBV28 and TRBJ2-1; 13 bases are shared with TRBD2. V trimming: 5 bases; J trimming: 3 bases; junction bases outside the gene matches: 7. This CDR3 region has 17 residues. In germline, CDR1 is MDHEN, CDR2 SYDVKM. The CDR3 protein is CASSISGLAGNYNEQFF. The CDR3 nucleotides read TGTGCCAGCAGTATTTCGGGACTAGCGGGAAACTACAATGAGCAGTTCTTC.

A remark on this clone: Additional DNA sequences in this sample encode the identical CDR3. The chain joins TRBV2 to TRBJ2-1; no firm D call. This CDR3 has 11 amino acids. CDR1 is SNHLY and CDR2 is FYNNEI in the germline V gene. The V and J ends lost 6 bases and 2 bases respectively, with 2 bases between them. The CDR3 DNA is TGTGCCAGCAGGCCCTACAATGAGCAGTTCTTC. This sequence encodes CASRPYNEQFF.

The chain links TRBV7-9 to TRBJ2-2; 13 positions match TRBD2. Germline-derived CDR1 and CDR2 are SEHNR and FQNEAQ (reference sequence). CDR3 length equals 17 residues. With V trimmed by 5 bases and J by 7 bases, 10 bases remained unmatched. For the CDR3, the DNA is TGTGCCAGCAGCAAGGGGACTAGCGGGAAACAAATCGGGGAGCTGTTTTTT. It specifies CASSKGTSGKQIGELFF.

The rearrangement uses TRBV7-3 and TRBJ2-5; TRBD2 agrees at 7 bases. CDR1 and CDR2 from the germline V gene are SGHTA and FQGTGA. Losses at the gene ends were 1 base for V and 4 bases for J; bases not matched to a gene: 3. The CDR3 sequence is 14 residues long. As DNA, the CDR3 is TGTGCCAGCAGCTTAAACGGGAGGACAGAGACCCAGTACTTC. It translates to CASSLNGRTETQYF.

CDR3 sequence reads: CASSLRVEAAEQYF. The CDR3 nucleotides read TGTGCCAGCAGCTTAAGGGTGGAGGCCGCCGAGCAGTACTTC. The rearrangement joins TRBV7-2 to TRBJ2-7; a weak D match, TRBD2 (5 bases). This CDR3 comprises 14 residues. Germline V gene data show CDR1 as SGHTA and CDR2 as FQGNSA. V was clipped by 2 bases and J by 6 bases, with 14 bases between them.

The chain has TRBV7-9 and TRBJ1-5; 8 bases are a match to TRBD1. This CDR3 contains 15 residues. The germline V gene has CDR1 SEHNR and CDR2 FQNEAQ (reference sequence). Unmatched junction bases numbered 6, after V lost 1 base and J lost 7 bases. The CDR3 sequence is CASSLGGQGGQPQHF. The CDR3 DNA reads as TGTGCCAGCAGCTTAGGAGGACAGGGTGGGCAGCCCCAGCATTTT.

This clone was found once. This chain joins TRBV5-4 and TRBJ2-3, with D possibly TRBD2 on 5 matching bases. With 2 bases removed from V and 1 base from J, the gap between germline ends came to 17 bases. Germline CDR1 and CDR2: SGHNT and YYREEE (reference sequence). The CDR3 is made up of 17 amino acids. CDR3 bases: TGTGCCAGCAGCTTAGGAGGCGCCACGGAGGGCACAGATACGCAGTATTTT. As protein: CASSLGGATEGTDTQYF.

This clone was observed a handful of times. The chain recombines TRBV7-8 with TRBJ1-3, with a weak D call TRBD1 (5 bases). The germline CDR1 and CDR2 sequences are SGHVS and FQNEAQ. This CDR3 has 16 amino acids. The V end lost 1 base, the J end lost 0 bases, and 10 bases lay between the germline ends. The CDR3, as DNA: TGTGCCAGCAGCTTAGTCGGGACCCACTCTGGAAACACCATATATTTT. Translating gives CASSLVGTHSGNTIYF. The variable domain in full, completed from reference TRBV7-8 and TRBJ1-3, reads GAGVSQSPRYKVAKRGQDVALRCDPISGHVSLFWYQQALGQGPEFLTYFQNEAQLDKSGLPSDRFFAERPEGSVSTLKIQRTQQEDSAVYLCASSLVGTHSGNTIYFGEGSWLTVV.

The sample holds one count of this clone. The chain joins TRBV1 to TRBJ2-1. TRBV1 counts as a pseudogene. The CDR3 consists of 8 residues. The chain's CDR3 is CTWGEQFF. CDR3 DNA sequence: TGCACCTGGGGGGAGCAGTTCTTC.

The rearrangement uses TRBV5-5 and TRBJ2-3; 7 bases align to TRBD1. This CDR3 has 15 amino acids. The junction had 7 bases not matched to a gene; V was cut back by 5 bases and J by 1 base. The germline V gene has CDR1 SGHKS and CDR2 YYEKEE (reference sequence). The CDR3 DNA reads TGTGCCAGCAGACGGGTAGGACAGGGCACAGATACGCAGTATTTT. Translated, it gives CASRRVGQGTDTQYF.

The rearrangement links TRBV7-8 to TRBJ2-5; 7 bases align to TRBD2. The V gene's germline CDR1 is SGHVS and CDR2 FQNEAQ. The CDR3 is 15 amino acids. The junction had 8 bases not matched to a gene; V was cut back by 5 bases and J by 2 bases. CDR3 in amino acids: CASSQTGRNQETQYF. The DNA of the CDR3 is TGTGCCAGCAGCCAGACCGGGAGGAATCAAGAGACCCAGTACTTC.

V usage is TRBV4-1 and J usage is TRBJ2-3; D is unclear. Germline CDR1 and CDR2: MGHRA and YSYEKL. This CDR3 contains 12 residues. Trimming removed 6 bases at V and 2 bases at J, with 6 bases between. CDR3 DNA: TGCGCCAGCAGTGGACCCACAGATACGCAGTATTTT. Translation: CASSGPTDTQYF.

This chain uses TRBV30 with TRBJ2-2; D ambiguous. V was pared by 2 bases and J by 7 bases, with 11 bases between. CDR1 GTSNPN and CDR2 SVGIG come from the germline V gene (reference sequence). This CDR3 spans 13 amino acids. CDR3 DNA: TGTGCCTGGAGTCCGACTCACCGCGGGGAGCTGTTTTTT. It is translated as CAWSPTHRGELFF.

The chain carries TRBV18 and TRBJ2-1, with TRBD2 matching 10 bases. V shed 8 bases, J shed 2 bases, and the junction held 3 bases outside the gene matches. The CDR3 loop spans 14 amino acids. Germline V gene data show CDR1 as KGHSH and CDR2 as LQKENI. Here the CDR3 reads CASQRGGTYNEQFF. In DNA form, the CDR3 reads TGTGCCAGCCAGCGGGGGGGCACCTACAATGAGCAGTTCTTC. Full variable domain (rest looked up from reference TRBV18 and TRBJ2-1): NAGVMQNPRHLVRRRGQEARLRCSPMKGHSHVYWYRQLPEEGLKFMVYLQKENIIDESGMPKERFSAEFPKEGPSILRIQQVVRGDSAAYFCASQRGGTYNEQFFGPGTRLTVL.

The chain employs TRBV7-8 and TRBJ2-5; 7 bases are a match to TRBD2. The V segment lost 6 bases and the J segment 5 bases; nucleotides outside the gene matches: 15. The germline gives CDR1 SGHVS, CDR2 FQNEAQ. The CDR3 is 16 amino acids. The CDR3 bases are TGTGCCAGCAGTACCAGGTGGGGAGGGTTAGAGGAGACCCAGTACTTC. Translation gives CASSTRWGGLEETQYF.

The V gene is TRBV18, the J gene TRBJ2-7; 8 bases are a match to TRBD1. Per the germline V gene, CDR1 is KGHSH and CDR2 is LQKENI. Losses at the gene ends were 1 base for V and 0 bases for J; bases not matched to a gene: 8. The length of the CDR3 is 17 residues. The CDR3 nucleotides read TGTGCCAGCTCACCACTCGACAGGGGCCTCGTCTCCTACGAGCAGTACTTC. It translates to CASSPLDRGLVSYEQYF.

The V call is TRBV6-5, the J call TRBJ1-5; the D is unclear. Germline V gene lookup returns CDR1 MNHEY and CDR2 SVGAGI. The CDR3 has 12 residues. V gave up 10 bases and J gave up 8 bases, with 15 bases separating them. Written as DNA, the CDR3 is TGTGCCACCTCCGGACCCGGGGAGCCCCAGCATTTT. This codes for CATSGPGEPQHF.